The 31 T cell receptor beta chains presented below share a single source sample, sequenced in a study of OX40 agonist ivuxolimab in advanced cancers. TCRdb keeps only in-frame clones here, not all; method: immunoSEQ multiplex PCR. The profile shows 60,000 to 65,000 clones, roughly 80% of them singletons. The input for sequencing was CD4+ or CD8+ T cells sorted from blood, taken in a trial of the OX40 agonist ivuxolimab. The receptors were sampled from an adult with an advanced solid tumor such as melanoma, head and neck, liver or kidney cancer.

The chain has TRBV25-1 and TRBJ1-1, with TRBD1 identical over 7 bases. Germline V CDR1 and CDR2: MGHDK, SYGVNS. Unmatched junction bases numbered 8, after V lost 4 bases and J lost 0 bases. This CDR3 spans 16 amino acids. The CDR3 sequence is CASSGFSGTVNTEAFF. DNA for the CDR3: TGTGCCAGCAGTGGCTTTAGCGGGACAGTGAACACTGAAGCTTTCTTT.

CDR3 nucleotides: TGTGCCAGCACCTCCCATCCCTATAGCAATCAGCCCCAGCATTTT. The encoded protein is CASTSHPYSNQPQHF. V and J are TRBV6-1 and TRBJ1-5; D not certain. The CDR3 totals 15 residues. Germline V gene data show CDR1 as MNHNS and CDR2 as SASEGT. The V gene lost 7 bases and the J gene lost 0 bases, with 13 bases spanning the gap.

The J gene is TRBJ1-3, the V gene TRBV5-1; D gene ambiguous. Deletions cut 4 bases from V and 1 base from J, with 6 bases between. The V gene's germline CDR1 is SGHRS and CDR2 YFSETQ. The CDR3 is 13 residues long. CDR3 DNA sequence: TGCGCCAGCAGCGCGAGTTCTGGAAACACCATATATTTT. This sequence encodes CASSASSGNTIYF.

This clone was seen only a few times. The chain carries TRBV11-3 and TRBJ2-3; 7 bases line up with TRBD1. The CDR3 is 15 amino acids. J was trimmed by 4 bases and V by 5 bases; bases with no gene match: 9. CDR1 and CDR2 (germline): SGHNT, YENEEA. The CDR3: CASSAWTGSSDTQYF. The DNA of the CDR3 is TGTGCCAGCAGCGCCTGGACAGGCTCCTCAGATACGCAGTATTTT.

The V and J genes are TRBV5-1 and TRBJ2-3; TRBD2 matches 9 bases. The V gene's germline CDR1 is SGHRS and CDR2 YFSETQ. This CDR3 comprises 16 residues. V lost 4 bases and J lost 3; bases outside the gene matches: 9. The CDR3 coding sequence is TGCGCCAGCAGCCGAGGTAGCGGGAGTCGAACAGATACGCAGTATTTT. Amino acid sequence: CASSRGSGSRTDTQYF. Supplemented by reference TRBV5-1 and TRBJ2-3, the full variable domain reads KAGVTQTPRYLIKTRGQQVTLSCSPISGHRSVSWYQQTPGQGLQFLFEYFSETQRNKGNFPGRFSGRQFSNSRSEMNVSTLELGDSALYLCASSRGSGSRTDTQYFGPGTRLTVL.

The chain carries TRBV2 and TRBJ2-6; D not certain. This CDR3 has 13 residues. CDR1 is SNHLY, CDR2 FYNNEI, per germline. Trimming left V 10 bases short and J 0 bases short, with 7 bases between. The DNA for the CDR3 is TGTGCCACGCAACTCTCTGGGGCCAACGTCCTGACTTTC. Amino acid sequence: CATQLSGANVLTF. The variable domain in full, completed from reference TRBV2 and TRBJ2-6, reads EPEVTQTPSHQVTQMGQEVILRCVPISNHLYFYWYRQILGQKVEFLVSFYNNEISEKSEIFDDQFSVERPDGSNFTLKIRSTKLEDSAMYFCATQLSGANVLTFGAGSRLTVL.

The chain joins TRBV5-6 to TRBJ2-5; D not resolved. CDR1 is SGHDT, CDR2 YYEEEE, per germline. CDR3 length: 13 amino acids. V shed 7 bases and J shed 4 bases, with 14 bases lying between them. CDR3 in amino acids: CASSRLPRETQYF. The CDR3 DNA is TGTGCCAGCTCGAGACTCCCCAGAGAGACCCAGTACTTC.

The rearrangement uses TRBV7-2 and TRBJ1-3, with D perhaps matching TRBD1 (5 bases). Germline-derived CDR1 and CDR2 are SGHTA and FQGNSA. V lost 1 base and J 4 bases, leaving 11 bases between the germline ends. The CDR3 contains 15 residues. CDR3 nucleotides: TGTGCCAGCAGCTTAGGAGGGGCTAGGGGAAACACCATATATTTT. Translated, it gives CASSLGGARGNTIYF.

The chain is built from TRBV19 and TRBJ2-3; D remains ambiguous. V was cut by 3 bases and J by 9 bases, with 7 bases left in between. The CDR3 runs to 11 residues. Germline V gene data show CDR1 as LNHDA and CDR2 as SQIVND (reference sequence). The CDR3: CASSMGMTQYF. In DNA form, the CDR3 reads TGTGCCAGTAGTATGGGTATGACGCAGTATTTT.

The V and J genes are TRBV5-1 and TRBJ2-1; D may be TRBD2 (5 bases). The length of the CDR3 is 16 residues. Deletions cut 3 bases from V and 3 bases from J, with 16 bases between. Germline lookup yields CDR1 SGHRS and CDR2 YFSETQ. The CDR3 loop reads CASSWIPMGSYNEQFF. DNA of the CDR3: TGCGCCAGCAGCTGGATCCCTATGGGGAGCTACAATGAGCAGTTCTTC. Supplemented by reference TRBV5-1 and TRBJ2-1, the full variable domain reads KAGVTQTPRYLIKTRGQQVTLSCSPISGHRSVSWYQQTPGQGLQFLFEYFSETQRNKGNFPGRFSGRQFSNSRSEMNVSTLELGDSALYLCASSWIPMGSYNEQFFGPGTRLTVL.

This rearrangement joins TRBV9 to TRBJ2-2; 7 nucleotides line up with TRBD1. Germline-derived CDR1 and CDR2 are SGDLS and YYNGEE. The V segment lost 2 bases and the J segment 0 bases; nucleotides outside the gene matches: 1. CDR3 size: 15 residues. This chain's CDR3 is CASSVGQPNTGELFF. CDR3 coding DNA: TGTGCCAGCAGCGTGGGACAGCCGAACACCGGGGAGCTGTTTTTT.

This CDR3 is CASSEAPIPSPYEQYV. The CDR3 DNA is TGTGCCAGCAGTGAAGCGCCAATCCCTAGTCCCTACGAGCAGTACGTC. The chain carries TRBV6-1 and TRBJ2-7; no reliable D call. CDR1 MNHNS and CDR2 SASEGT come from the germline V gene. The CDR3 runs 16 residues. Trimming took 0 bases from V and 2 from J, leaving 14 bases between them.

V and J are TRBV5-1 and TRBJ1-2; D is unresolved. V was cut by 4 bases and J by 3 bases, with 13 bases left in between. Germline lookup yields CDR1 SGHRS and CDR2 YFSETQ. This CDR3 contains 14 residues. CDR3 protein: CASSTSPMYYGYTF. The CDR3 nucleotides read TGCGCCAGCAGCACGTCTCCCATGTACTATGGCTACACCTTC.

V gene TRBV4-2 combines with J gene TRBJ2-1; D unresolved. In germline, CDR1 is LGHNA, CDR2 YNFKEQ. This CDR3 is built from 13 residues. V gave up 5 bases and J gave up 7 bases, with 12 bases separating them. The CDR3 coding sequence is TGTGCCAGCAGCTCCAGCGCTAAGAATGAGCAGTTCTTC. Translation: CASSSSAKNEQFF.

This clone was seen only a few times. This chain joins TRBV6-1 and TRBJ1-2; a weak D match, TRBD1 (5 bases). V was pared by 5 bases and J by 0 bases, with 10 bases between. The CDR3 has 14 amino acids. Germline CDR1 MNHNS, CDR2 SASEGT. CDR3 in amino acids: CASSRDPANYGYTF. For the CDR3, the DNA is TGTGCCAGCAGTAGGGACCCCGCTAACTATGGCTACACCTTC.

The CDR3 protein is CASSQEGQGSTLNTEAFF. In nucleotides, the CDR3 is TGTGCCAGCAGCCAAGAGGGGCAGGGGTCAACCTTGAACACTGAAGCTTTCTTT. The genes are TRBV4-2 and TRBJ1-1, with D perhaps matching TRBD1 (6 bases). V was cut by 0 bases and J by 0 bases, with 17 bases left in between. This CDR3 is 18 amino acids long. Looked up from germline, CDR1 is LGHNA and CDR2 is YNFKEQ.

This clone has a handful of counts. This sequence joins TRBV6-6 and TRBJ1-2, with 10 bases matching TRBD1. The germline V gene encodes CDR1 MNHNY and CDR2 SVGAGI (reference sequence). Unmatched junction bases numbered 2, after V lost 6 bases and J lost 1 base. CDR3 length: 14 residues. In nucleotides, the CDR3 is TGTGCCAGCAGGTGGACAGGGGGTAACTATGGCTACACCTTC. This gives the protein CASRWTGGNYGYTF.

V and J are TRBV5-6 and TRBJ2-1, with 11 bases fitting TRBD2. This CDR3 has 15 amino acids. With 3 bases clipped from V and 4 bases from J, the junction kept 3 bases outside the gene matches. Germline lookup yields CDR1 SGHDT and CDR2 YYEEEE. CDR3 amino acids: CASSYGTSGYNEQFF. The CDR3 nucleotides read TGTGCCAGCAGCTACGGGACTAGCGGATACAATGAGCAGTTCTTC.

The chain couples TRBV11-2 to TRBJ2-1, with 13 bases aligning to TRBD2. The V segment lost 5 bases and the J segment 9 bases; nucleotides outside the gene matches: 10. Germline values: CDR1 SGHAT, CDR2 FQNNGV. The length of the CDR3 is 16 residues. The CDR3 region is CASSRLLAGGEAEQFF. The CDR3 nucleotides read TGTGCCAGCAGCAGATTACTAGCGGGAGGGGAGGCTGAGCAGTTCTTC. Full variable domain (outside the CDR3, taken from reference TRBV11-2 and TRBJ2-1): EAGVAQSPRYKIIEKRQSVAFWCNPISGHATLYWYQQILGQGPKLLIQFQNNGVVDDSQLPKDRFSAERLKGVDSTLKIQPAKLEDSAVYLCASSRLLAGGEAEQFFGPGTRLTVL.

Turning to this clone: One end of the junction varies from germline; a read error may be responsible. The chain uses TRBV6-7 and TRBJ1-1; the match to TRBD1 covers 7 bases. TRBV6-7 is annotated as an ORF whose role is uncertain. The CDR3 length is 11 residues. The CDR3 DNA sequence: TGTGCCAGCAGAGAGGGACAGCCCACTTACTTT. This translates into CASREGQPTYF.

The table lists this clone with a few counts. The chain combines TRBV9 with TRBJ2-5, with TRBD2 matching 10 bases. Germline loops: CDR1 SGDLS, CDR2 YYNGEE. CDR3 length: 14 amino acids. V trimming: 2 bases; J trimming: 4 bases; junction bases outside the gene matches: 2. The CDR3 DNA follows: TGTGCCAGCAGCGTTCTAGCGGGAGCAGAGACCCAGTACTTC. Translating it yields CASSVLAGAETQYF.

This clone has a handful of counts. The V call is TRBV5-5, the J call TRBJ2-2, with 8 bases aligning to TRBD1. This CDR3 has 16 amino acids. In germline, CDR1 is SGHKS, CDR2 YYEKEE (reference sequence). The J segment lost 5 bases and the V segment lost 4 bases, leaving 10 bases of the junction unmatched. In DNA form, the CDR3 reads TGTGCCAGCAGCCGAGACAGGGGCCTAGGGACCGGGGAGCTGTTTTTT. It specifies CASSRDRGLGTGELFF.

The genes are TRBV5-1 and TRBJ2-5; TRBD2 agrees at 8 bases. Germline loops: CDR1 SGHRS, CDR2 YFSETQ. The CDR3 runs 14 residues. Germline trimming cut 4 bases from V and 4 bases from J; bases unmatched to any gene: 6. CDR3 sequence (DNA): TGCGCCAGCAGCCGCCGAGGGACTAGAGAGACCCAGTACTTC. It translates to CASSRRGTRETQYF.

The chain is built from TRBV28 and TRBJ1-2, with a possible D match to TRBD1 (6 bases). The ends were cut back, 11 bases at V and 2 bases at J, with 12 bases in the middle. Germline CDR1 is MDHEN and CDR2 is SYDVKM. The CDR3 is 12 amino acids. The CDR3, as DNA: TGTGCCGGTCAGACAGGAAACTATGGCTACACCTTC. It codes for CAGQTGNYGYTF.

The rearrangement joins TRBV11-3 to TRBJ2-1; tentatively, D is TRBD1 or TRBD2 (6 bases each). CDR3 size: 15 residues. Germline loops: CDR1 SGHNT, CDR2 YENEEA. V gave up 5 bases and J gave up 6 bases, with 17 bases separating them. CDR3 DNA sequence: TGTGCCAGCAGCCCCCAAGGGGGAGCGGGCAATGAGCAGTTCTTC. It translates to CASSPQGGAGNEQFF.

V gene TRBV7-2 combines with J gene TRBJ2-7, with D perhaps assigned TRBD1 or TRBD2 (5 bases each). The V gene lost 5 bases and the J gene lost 0 bases, with 14 bases spanning the gap. This CDR3 is built from 15 residues. Looked up from germline, CDR1 is SGHTA and CDR2 is FQGNSA. CDR3 loop: CASSQRGRGSYEQYF. The DNA for the CDR3 is TGTGCCAGCAGCCAGAGGGGACGGGGCTCCTACGAGCAGTACTTC.

The chain joins TRBV11-3 to TRBJ2-7; D gene uncertain. Germline V gene data show CDR1 as SGHNT and CDR2 as YENEEA. V was cut by 1 base and J by 3 bases, with 7 bases left in between. This CDR3 region has 13 residues. The CDR3 DNA follows: TGTGCCAGCAGCTTAGGCCCCAACTACGAGCAGTACTTC. It encodes CASSLGPNYEQYF.

V usage is TRBV5-1 and J usage is TRBJ2-5; weak D call: TRBD2 (6 bases). Trimming took 2 bases from V and 2 from J, leaving 13 bases between them. Germline CDR1 SGHRS, CDR2 YFSETQ. The CDR3 runs 15 residues. In nucleotides, the CDR3 is TGCGCCAGCAGCTTTTTTTTAGCGGAACAAGAGACCCAGTACTTC. Translating gives CASSFFLAEQETQYF.

The rearrangement links TRBV15 to TRBJ2-3; either TRBD1 or TRBD2 may fit D (5 bases each). The germline V gene has CDR1 LNHNV and CDR2 YYDKDF (reference sequence). CDR3 length: 16 amino acids. Trimming removed 3 bases at V and 2 bases at J, with 15 bases between. The chain's CDR3 is CATSSEGPRITDTQYF. The CDR3, as DNA: TGTGCCACCAGCAGTGAGGGACCGCGAATCACAGATACGCAGTATTTT.

This clone showed up just once. The V call is TRBV6-1, the J call TRBJ2-1; no reliable D call. The CDR3 loop spans 15 amino acids. CDR1 and CDR2 (germline): MNHNS, SASEGT. V lost 5 bases to trimming and J lost 4 bases, with 15 bases between them. In DNA, the CDR3 is TGTGCCAGCAGTCCCGGTCCGCGACCTTACAATGAGCAGTTCTTC. Protein product: CASSPGPRPYNEQFF.

This clone occurred once. V gene TRBV5-6 combines with J gene TRBJ2-2, with D unclear. The CDR3 totals 15 residues. Trimming cost V 1 base and J 5 bases, with 12 bases left between them. Germline CDR1 reads SGHDT; CDR2 reads YYEEEE. The CDR3 nucleotides read TGTGCCAGCAGCTTGATTAGTGCGGTAACCGGGGAGCTGTTTTTT. Its protein is CASSLISAVTGELFF. The entire variable domain, with the rest obtained from reference TRBV5-6 and TRBJ2-2, is as follows: DAGVTQSPTHLIKTRGQQVTLRCSPKSGHDTVSWYQQALGQGPQFIFQYYEEEERQRGNFPDRFSGHQFPNYSSELNVNALLLGDSALYLCASSLISAVTGELFFGEGSRLTVL.